This T cell receptor (beta chain) comes out of a study of cytomegalovirus exposure and HLA in healthy donors. Overall study findings and caveats: An Asian-associated ancestry cluster reportedly showed fewer N-insertions than the approximately 690-donor mean in a later analysis.

Germline V CDR1 and CDR2: MDHEN, SYDVKM. The CDR3 contains 12 residues. V shed 5 bases and J 3 bases; nucleotides not matched to a gene: 1. Turning to this clone: As yet, its antigen is unknown.

The PCR ran on 60 Vbeta and 13 Jbeta primers. The method was immunoSEQ multiplex PCR; TCRdb's version includes in-frame clones alone and lacks a portion of them. Of 150,000 or so clones detected, 70% to 90% appear once; the ten largest clones hold roughly 5.5%. The chain combines TRBV28 with TRBJ2-7, with 7 bases that match TRBD1. The origin of this receptor is a woman between 35 and 50 years old in good health and CMV-seropositive. Sequenced input: PBMCs. Written as DNA, the CDR3 is TGTGCCAGCAGTAGACAGGGCTACGAGCAGTACTTC. Amino acid sequence: CASSRQGYEQYF. Combining the CDR3 with reference TRBV28 and TRBJ2-7 gives the whole variable domain DVKVTQSSRYLVKRTGEKVFLECVQDMDHENMFWYRQDPGLGLRLIYFSYDVKMKEKGDIPEGYSVSREKKERFSLILESASTNQTSMYLCASSRQGYEQYFGPGTRLTVT.